This T cell receptor beta chain was obtained from a study of blood T cell repertoires in COVID-19. The assay was immunoSEQ multiplex PCR, and TCRdb's table has in-frame clones only and misses some. The table records 200,000 to 250,000 clones, roughly four fifths of them present only once. Source material: PBMCs or T cells enriched from blood (not recorded which). The sequence came from a woman between 50 and 59 years old who had been exposed to COVID-19.

CDR3 residues: CASSSYREGKLFF. For the CDR3, the DNA is TGTGCCAGTAGTAGCTACAGGGAGGGAAAACTGTTTTTT. The rearrangement uses TRBV19 and TRBJ1-4, with TRBD1 as a possible D gene (6 bases). Germline CDR1 LNHDA, CDR2 SQIVND (reference sequence). CDR3 length: 13 residues. V lost 4 bases to trimming and J lost 10 bases, with 13 bases between them.